These T cell receptor beta chains were read from a single sample in a study of T cell clones after liver transplantation. The protocol was immunoSEQ multiplex PCR, while the TCRdb copy is restricted to in-frame clones and leaves out a portion. The sample yields 95,000 to 110,000 clones, about 86% seen once. The material sequenced was CD4+ T cells from blood, taken 47 months after liver transplant. The receptors were sampled from a human patient who received a liver transplant. Among the T cells, some may be from the graft donor. CDR3s include the opening cysteine and the closing phenylalanine or tryptophan. Each record gives: J gene, V gene, D gene, CDR3 DNA, CDR3 protein. A D gene is named only where the DNA matches it firmly.

J gene: TRBJ2-7
V gene: TRBV19
D gene: TRBD2
CDR3 DNA: TGTGCCAGTAGTATTAAACGGGAGGTCGACGAGCAGTACTTC
CDR3 protein: CASSIKREVDEQYF

J gene: TRBJ2-1
V gene: TRBV25-1
D gene: NA
CDR3 DNA: TGTGCCAGCCTGGGACAAAGCTCCTACAATGAGCAGTTCTTC
CDR3 protein: CASLGQSSYNEQFF

J gene: TRBJ2-5
V gene: TRBV7-2
D gene: TRBD2
CDR3 DNA: TGTGCCAGCAGCCCATTAGCGGGGGGGCGAGAGACCCAGTACTTC
CDR3 protein: CASSPLAGGRETQYF

J gene: TRBJ1-5
V gene: TRBV7-2
D gene: NA
CDR3 DNA: TGTGCCAGCAGCTTAGCGAGGGGGAGTGGGAATCAGCCCCAGCATTTT
CDR3 protein: CASSLARGSGNQPQHF

J gene: TRBJ1-2
V gene: TRBV5-1
D gene: TRBD1
CDR3 DNA: TGCGCCAGCAGCTTTGAAGGACAGGGTCCCTATGGCTACACCTTC
CDR3 protein: CASSFEGQGPYGYTF

J gene: TRBJ2-7
V gene: TRBV6-6
D gene: NA
CDR3 DNA: TGTGCCAGCACCCTGGGGACTCCGCCCTACGAGCAGTACTTC
CDR3 protein: CASTLGTPPYEQYF

J gene: TRBJ1-1
V gene: TRBV5-1
D gene: TRBD1
CDR3 DNA: TGCGCCAGCAGCTCCTGGACAGGCCCAGTTTCTAACTCTGAAGCTTTCTTT
CDR3 protein: CASSSWTGPVSNSEAFF

J gene: TRBJ2-7
V gene: TRBV9
D gene: TRBD1
CDR3 DNA: TGTGCCAGCAGCCGGCGCCCCTTGGGACAGGGCTACGAGCAGTACTTC
CDR3 protein: CASSRRPLGQGYEQYF

J gene: TRBJ2-3
V gene: TRBV2
D gene: TRBD1
CDR3 DNA: TGTGCCAGCACAATTCCGGGACAGCTCACAGATACGCAGTATTTT
CDR3 protein: CASTIPGQLTDTQYF

J gene: TRBJ1-5
V gene: TRBV7-8
D gene: NA
CDR3 DNA: TGTGCCAGCAGCTTAGTGGGGGGAGAAGCGAATCAGCCCCAGCATTTT
CDR3 protein: CASSLVGGEANQPQHF

J gene: TRBJ1-2
V gene: TRBV6-5
D gene: TRBD1
CDR3 DNA: TGTGCCAGCAGTAAGGGGACAGCGTCTAACTATGGCTACACCTTC
CDR3 protein: CASSKGTASNYGYTF

J gene: TRBJ1-3
V gene: TRBV5-1
D gene: NA
CDR3 DNA: TGCGCCAGCAGCCAAACAGGCTATGGAAACACCATATATTTT
CDR3 protein: CASSQTGYGNTIYF

J gene: TRBJ2-7
V gene: TRBV5-1
D gene: TRBD1
CDR3 DNA: TGCGCCAGCAGGTCGACAGGGCCGATCTCCTACGAGCAGTACTTC
CDR3 protein: CASRSTGPISYEQYF

J gene: TRBJ2-1
V gene: TRBV9
D gene: NA
CDR3 DNA: TGTGCCAGCAGCGTAGCTACAAGCAACAATGAGCAGTTCTTC
CDR3 protein: CASSVATSNNEQFF